Sequencing of this TCR beta chain was carried out in a study of T cell repertoires in cytomegalovirus infection. TCRdb called the reads again in MiXCR, with one record for every CDR3 protein. The sample consists of around 350,000 distinct CDR3 sequences, 15% to 20% of them appearing once. V lost 3 bases, J lost 5 bases, and 17 bases lay in between. CDR1 is SEHNR and CDR2 is FQNEAQ in the germline V gene (reference sequence). This CDR3 has 15 residues. This clonotype was seen at least ten times. The sample comprised PBMCs. This sequence was found in a human donor in good health (CMV status not recorded). Some clones in this sample may be carry-over from other donors' samples. The chain carries TRBV7-9 and TRBJ2-7; D tentatively reads TRBD1 or TRBD2 (6 bases each). This CDR3 is CASSLYTGTRHEQYF. The CDR3 DNA sequence: TGTGCCAGCAGCTTGTATACAGGGACTCGACACGAGCAGTACTTC.